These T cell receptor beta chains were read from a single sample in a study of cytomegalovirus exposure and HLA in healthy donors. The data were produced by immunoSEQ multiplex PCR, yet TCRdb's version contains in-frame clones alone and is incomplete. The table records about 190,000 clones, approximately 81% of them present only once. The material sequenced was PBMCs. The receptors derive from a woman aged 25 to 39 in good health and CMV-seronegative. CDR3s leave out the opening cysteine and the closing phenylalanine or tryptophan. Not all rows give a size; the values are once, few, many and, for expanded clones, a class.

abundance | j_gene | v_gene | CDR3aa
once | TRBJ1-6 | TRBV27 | ASSDRDYSPLH
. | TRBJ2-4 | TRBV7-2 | ASSLVAPENIQY
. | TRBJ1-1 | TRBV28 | ASSAGQAWTEAF
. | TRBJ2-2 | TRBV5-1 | ASSLEGTGELF
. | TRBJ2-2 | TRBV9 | ASSVGGLATGELF
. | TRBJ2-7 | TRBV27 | ASSLRPPGTHYEQY
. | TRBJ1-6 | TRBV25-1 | ASRTGVTSPLH
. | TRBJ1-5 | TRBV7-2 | ASSLWTGSYSNQPQH
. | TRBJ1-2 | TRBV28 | ASRSGQNYGYT
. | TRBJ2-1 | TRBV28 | ASSSLAGGTSYNEQF
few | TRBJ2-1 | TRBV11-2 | ASSPLTSGRVNEQF
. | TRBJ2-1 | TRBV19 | ASSRTSGGGNEQF
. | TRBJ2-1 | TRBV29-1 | SAGGLGNNEQF
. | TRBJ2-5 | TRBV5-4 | ASASLGGAQETQY
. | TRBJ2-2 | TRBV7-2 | ASSKREAGDTGELF
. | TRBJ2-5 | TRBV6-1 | ASSEAAAEETQY
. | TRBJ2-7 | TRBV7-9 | SSSLSKRTGNLLYEQY
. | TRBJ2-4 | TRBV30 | AWSGYLAGGPVAKNIQY
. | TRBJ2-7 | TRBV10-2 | ASSESSGYIAYEQY
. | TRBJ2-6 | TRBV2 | ASTGSGANVLT
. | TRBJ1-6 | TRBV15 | ATSPGQVRSPLH
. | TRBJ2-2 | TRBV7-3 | ASSFTSGGTGELF
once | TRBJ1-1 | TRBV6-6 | ASKSSAGDTEAF
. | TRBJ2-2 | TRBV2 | ASRGQGANTGELF
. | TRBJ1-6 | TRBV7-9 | SSSSRAGNSPLH
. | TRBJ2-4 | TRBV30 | AWSGGTNSQY
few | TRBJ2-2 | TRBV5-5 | ASSLPDRNTGELF
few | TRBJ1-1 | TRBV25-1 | ASSAPGQGNTEAF
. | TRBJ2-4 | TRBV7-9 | ASSLADPGSQY
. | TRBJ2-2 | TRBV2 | AGNRQGNTGELF
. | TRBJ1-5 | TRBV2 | ASSEGAGEMH